The source of this T cell receptor (beta chain) is a study of T cell clones after liver transplantation. Overall study context: Third-party-reactive TCRbeta sequences from pre-transplant mixed lymphocyte reactions served as antigen-independent comparators.

CDR1 SQVTM and CDR2 ANQGSEA come from the germline V gene. The CDR3 contains 13 residues. V was cut by 0 bases and J by 1 base, with 6 bases left in between. Study results and limitations: Low donor cell numbers restricted donor-reactive repertoire measurement in a couple of subjects. Donor-reactive sequences fell more than third party-reactive ones, suggesting partial deletion. These preliminary findings come from unstandardized post-transplant sampling times.

A note on this clone: What it binds is unknown.

Here immunoSEQ multiplex PCR was the method, and the copy in TCRdb shows in-frame clones only, minus some. The table lists over 50,000 clones, roughly nine tenths of them singletons. This receptor was identified in a human patient who received a liver transplant. Some of the T cells might come from the graft donor. The specimen was CD8+ T cells from blood, collected 12 months after liver transplant. The rearrangement uses TRBV29-1 and TRBJ1-1, with D uncertain. The CDR3 region is CSVEDRQNTEAFF. For the CDR3, the DNA is TGCAGCGTTGAAGACCGGCAGAACACTGAAGCTTTCTTT.